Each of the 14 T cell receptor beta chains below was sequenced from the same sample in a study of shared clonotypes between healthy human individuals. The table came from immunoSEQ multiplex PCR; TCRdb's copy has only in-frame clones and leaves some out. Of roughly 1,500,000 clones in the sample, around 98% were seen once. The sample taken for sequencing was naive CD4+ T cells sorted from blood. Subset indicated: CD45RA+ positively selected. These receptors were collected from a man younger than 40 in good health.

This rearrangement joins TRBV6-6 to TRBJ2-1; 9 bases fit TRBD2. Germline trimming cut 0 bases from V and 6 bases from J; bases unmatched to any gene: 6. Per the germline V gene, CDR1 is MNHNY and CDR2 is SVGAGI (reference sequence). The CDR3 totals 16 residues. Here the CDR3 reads CASSYSREAGGNEQFF. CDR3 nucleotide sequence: TGTGCCAGCAGTTACTCGAGGGAAGCGGGAGGCAATGAGCAGTTCTTC.

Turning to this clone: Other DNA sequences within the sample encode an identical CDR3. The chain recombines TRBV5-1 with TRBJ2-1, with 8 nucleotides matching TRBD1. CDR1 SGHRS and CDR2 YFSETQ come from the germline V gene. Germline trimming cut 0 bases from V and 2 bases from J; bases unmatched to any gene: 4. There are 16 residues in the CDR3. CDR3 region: CASSLGGTGTYNEQFF. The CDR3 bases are TGCGCCAGCAGCTTGGGGGGGACAGGAACCTACAATGAGCAGTTCTTC.

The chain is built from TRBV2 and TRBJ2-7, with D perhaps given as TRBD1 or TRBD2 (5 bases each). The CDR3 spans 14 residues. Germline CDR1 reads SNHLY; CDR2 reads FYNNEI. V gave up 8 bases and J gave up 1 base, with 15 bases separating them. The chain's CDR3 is CASSSGTDSYEQYF. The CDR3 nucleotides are TGTGCCAGCTCGTCCGGGACGGATTCCTACGAGCAGTACTTC.

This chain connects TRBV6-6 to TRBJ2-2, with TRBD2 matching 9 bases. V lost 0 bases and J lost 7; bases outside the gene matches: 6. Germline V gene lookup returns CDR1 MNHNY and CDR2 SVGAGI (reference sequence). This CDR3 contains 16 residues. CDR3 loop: CASSYSSGRSVGELFF. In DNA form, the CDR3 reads TGTGCCAGCAGTTACTCTAGCGGGAGATCTGTCGGGGAGCTGTTTTTT.

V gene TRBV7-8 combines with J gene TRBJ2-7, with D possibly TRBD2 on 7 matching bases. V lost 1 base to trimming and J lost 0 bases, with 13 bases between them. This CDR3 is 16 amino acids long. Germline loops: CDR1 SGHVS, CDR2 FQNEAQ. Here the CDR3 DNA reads TGTGCCAGCAGCTTAGACGGGGGGCTTCCCTCCTACGAGCAGTACTTC. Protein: CASSLDGGLPSYEQYF.

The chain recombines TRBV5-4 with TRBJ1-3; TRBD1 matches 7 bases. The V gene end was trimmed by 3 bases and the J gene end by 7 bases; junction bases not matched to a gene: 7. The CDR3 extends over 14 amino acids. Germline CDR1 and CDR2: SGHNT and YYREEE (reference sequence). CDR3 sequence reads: CASSSGQEVNTIYF. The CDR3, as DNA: TGTGCCAGCAGCTCAGGACAGGAGGTCAACACCATATATTTT.

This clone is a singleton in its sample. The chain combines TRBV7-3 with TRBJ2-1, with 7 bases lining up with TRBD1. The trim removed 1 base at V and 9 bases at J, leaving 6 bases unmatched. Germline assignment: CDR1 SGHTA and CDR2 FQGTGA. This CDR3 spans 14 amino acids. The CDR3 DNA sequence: TGTGCCAGCAGCTTAATGCCAAACAGGGGTGAGCAGTTCTTC. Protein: CASSLMPNRGEQFF. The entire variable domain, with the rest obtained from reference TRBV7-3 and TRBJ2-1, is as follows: GAGVSQTPSNKVTEKGKYVELRCDPISGHTALYWYRQSLGQGPEFLIYFQGTGAADDSGLPNDRFFAVRPEGSVSTLKIQRTERGDSAVYLCASSLMPNRGEQFFGPGTRLTVL.

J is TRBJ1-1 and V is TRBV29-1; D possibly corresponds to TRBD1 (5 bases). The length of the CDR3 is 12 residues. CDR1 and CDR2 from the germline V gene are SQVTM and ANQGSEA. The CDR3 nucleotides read TGCAGGGGGGACGGCCTCCGGGGCGTAGCTTTCTTT. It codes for CRGDGLRGVAFF.

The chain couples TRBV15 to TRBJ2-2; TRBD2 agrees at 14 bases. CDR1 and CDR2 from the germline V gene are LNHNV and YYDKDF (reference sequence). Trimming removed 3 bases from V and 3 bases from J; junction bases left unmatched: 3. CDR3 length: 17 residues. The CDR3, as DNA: TGTGCCACCAGCAGGGGACTAGCGGGGGAATACACCGGGGAGCTGTTTTTT. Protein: CATSRGLAGEYTGELFF. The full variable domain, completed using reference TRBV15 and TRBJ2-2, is DAMVIQNPRYQVTQFGKPVTLSCSQTLNHNVMYWYQQKSSQAPKLLFHYYDKDFNNEADTPDNFQSRRPNTSFCFLDIRSPGLGDTAMYLCATSRGLAGEYTGELFFGEGSRLTVL.

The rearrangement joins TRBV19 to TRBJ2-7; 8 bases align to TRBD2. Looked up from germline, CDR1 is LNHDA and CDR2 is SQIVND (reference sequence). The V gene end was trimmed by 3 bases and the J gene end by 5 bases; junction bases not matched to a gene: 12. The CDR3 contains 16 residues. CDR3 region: CASSIVHGRAVDEQYF. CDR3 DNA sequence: TGTGCCAGTAGTATTGTTCACGGGAGGGCGGTCGACGAGCAGTACTTC.

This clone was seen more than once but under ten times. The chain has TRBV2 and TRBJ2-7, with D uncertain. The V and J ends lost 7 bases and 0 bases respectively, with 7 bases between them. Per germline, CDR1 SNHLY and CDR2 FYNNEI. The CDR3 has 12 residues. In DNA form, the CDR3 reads TGTGCCAGCAAGGCCAGCTCCTACGAGCAGTACTTC. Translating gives CASKASSYEQYF.

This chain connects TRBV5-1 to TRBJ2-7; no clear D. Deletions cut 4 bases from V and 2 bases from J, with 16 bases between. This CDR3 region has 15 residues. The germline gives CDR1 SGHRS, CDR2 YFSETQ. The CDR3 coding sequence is TGCGCCAGCAGCAGCCTTCCAGGAGCCACCTACGAGCAGTACTTC. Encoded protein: CASSSLPGATYEQYF.

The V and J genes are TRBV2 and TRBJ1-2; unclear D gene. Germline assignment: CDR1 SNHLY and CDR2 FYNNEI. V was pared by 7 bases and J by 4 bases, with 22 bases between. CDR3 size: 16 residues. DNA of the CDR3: TGTGCCAGCACCGAAGAGGGCAGCCGGAGGGCCTATGGCTACACCTTC. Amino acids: CASTEEGSRRAYGYTF. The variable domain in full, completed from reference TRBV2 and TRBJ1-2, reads EPEVTQTPSHQVTQMGQEVILRCVPISNHLYFYWYRQILGQKVEFLVSFYNNEISEKSEIFDDQFSVERPDGSNFTLKIRSTKLEDSAMYFCASTEEGSRRAYGYTFGSGTRLTVV.

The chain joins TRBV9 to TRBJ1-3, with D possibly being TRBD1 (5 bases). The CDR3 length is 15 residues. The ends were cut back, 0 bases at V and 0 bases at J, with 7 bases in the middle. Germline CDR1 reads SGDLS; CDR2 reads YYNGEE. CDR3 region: CASSVGTLSGNTIYF. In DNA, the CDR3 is TGTGCCAGCAGCGTAGGGACACTCTCTGGAAACACCATATATTTT.